The present T cell receptor (beta chain) was sequenced within a study of T cell changes during pregnancy in multiple sclerosis. V gave up 5 bases and J gave up 6 bases; unmatched junction bases: 10. Looked up from germline, CDR1 is PRHDT and CDR2 is FYEKMQ (reference sequence). There are 15 residues in the CDR3. Some clones are missing from TCRdb's copy, which holds only in-frame ones; the method was immunoSEQ multiplex PCR. The table records around 68,000 clones, 75% to 95% of them present only once. V and J are TRBV13 and TRBJ2-1; 7 nucleotides agree with TRBD1. The TCR originated in a female donor in good health, enrolled as a control in a pregnancy study. The source was peripheral blood, collected in the third trimester of pregnancy. CDR3 DNA sequence: TGTGCCAGCAGCCCACGTATGACAGGGATCAATGAGCAGTTCTTC. Translating gives CASSPRMTGINEQFF.